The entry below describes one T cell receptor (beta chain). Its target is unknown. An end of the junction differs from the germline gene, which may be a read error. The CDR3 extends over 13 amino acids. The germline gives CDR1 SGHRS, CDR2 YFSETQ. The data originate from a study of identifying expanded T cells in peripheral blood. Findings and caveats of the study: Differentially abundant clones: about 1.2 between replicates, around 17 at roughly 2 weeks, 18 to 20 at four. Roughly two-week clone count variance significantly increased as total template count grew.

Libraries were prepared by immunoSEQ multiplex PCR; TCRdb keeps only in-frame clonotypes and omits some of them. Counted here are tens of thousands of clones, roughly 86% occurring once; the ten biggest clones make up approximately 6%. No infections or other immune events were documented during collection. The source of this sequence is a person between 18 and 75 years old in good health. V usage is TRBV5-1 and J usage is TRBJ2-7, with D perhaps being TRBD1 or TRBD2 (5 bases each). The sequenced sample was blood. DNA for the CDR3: TGCGCCAGCAGCCCAGGTCTAGGGGAGATTCGAAAATTC. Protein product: CASSPGLGEIRKF.